The next 25 T cell receptor beta chains were all read from a single sample in a study of cytomegalovirus exposure and HLA in healthy donors. A multiplex PCR was run with 60 Vbeta primers and 13 Jbeta primers. The method was immunoSEQ multiplex PCR; TCRdb's version includes in-frame clones alone and lacks a portion of them. Of about 180,000 clones listed, around three quarters are singletons. Sequenced sample: PBMCs. The source of these receptors is a woman aged 25-40 years in good health and CMV-seropositive.

CDR3 sequence reads: CASSLQGAGETQYF. The DNA for the CDR3 is TGCGCCAGCAGCCTACAGGGGGCGGGGGAGACCCAGTACTTC. V is TRBV5-1 and J is TRBJ2-5; TRBD1 matches 9 bases. CDR1 and CDR2 from the germline V gene are SGHRS and YFSETQ. The J segment lost 5 bases and the V segment lost 4 bases, leaving 6 bases of the junction unmatched. This CDR3 has 14 amino acids.

The gene calls are TRBV7-9 and TRBJ2-5, with D perhaps matching TRBD1 (5 bases). Germline CDR1 SEHNR, CDR2 FQNEAQ (reference sequence). Trimming took 3 bases from V and 4 from J, leaving 15 bases between them. The CDR3 totals 15 residues. CDR3 DNA: TGTGCCAGCAGCTTCGGTGGGGCCCAGCGAGAGACCCAGTACTTC. As protein: CASSFGGAQRETQYF.

There are a few counts of this clone. V usage is TRBV30 and J usage is TRBJ2-1; 10 positions match TRBD2. The CDR3 loop spans 11 amino acids. Per the germline V gene, CDR1 is GTSNPN and CDR2 is SVGIG (reference sequence). J gave up 12 bases and V 5 bases, and 4 bases lay outside the gene matches. CDR3 amino acids: CAWDVAGGQFF. In DNA form, the CDR3 reads TGTGCCTGGGACGTAGCGGGGGGGCAGTTCTTC.

As for this clone: A junction end diverges from the germline sequence, so it may reflect a read error. This rearrangement joins TRBV28 to TRBJ2-5; possible D gene TRBD1, 6 bases. The CDR3 runs 14 residues. CDR1 is MDHEN, CDR2 SYDVKM, per germline. The CDR3 nucleotides read TGTGCCATTCAGAAGGGGGAAAGCCAAGAGATCCAGTACTTC. This gives the protein CAIQKGESQEIQYF.

This clone was detected once. The chain has TRBV7-6 and TRBJ2-1; TRBD2 is a possible D gene (6 bases). With 5 bases removed from V and 8 bases from J, the gap between germline ends came to 13 bases. The CDR3 runs 13 residues. Germline CDR1 is SGHVS and CDR2 is FNYEAQ. The DNA for the CDR3 is TGTGCCAGCAGCCGGGAGTCAAATTATGAGCAGTTCTTC. The encoded protein is CASSRESNYEQFF. Full variable domain (outside the CDR3, taken from reference TRBV7-6 and TRBJ2-1): GAGVSQSPRYKVTKRGQDVALRCDPISGHVSLYWYRQALGQGPEFLTYFNYEAQQDKSGLPNDRFSAERPEGSISTLTIQRTEQRDSAMYRCASSRESNYEQFFGPGTRLTVL.

The V and J genes are TRBV5-1 and TRBJ1-4; TRBD1 matches at 8 bases. Trimming took 3 bases from V and 8 from J; bases not matched to a gene: 9. The germline gives CDR1 SGHRS, CDR2 YFSETQ. CDR3 length: 15 residues. The CDR3 DNA reads TGCGCCAGCAGCTCCCTGACAGGGGTCGGAGAAAAACTGTTTTTT. Encoded protein: CASSSLTGVGEKLFF. The full variable domain, completed using reference TRBV5-1 and TRBJ1-4, is KAGVTQTPRYLIKTRGQQVTLSCSPISGHRSVSWYQQTPGQGLQFLFEYFSETQRNKGNFPGRFSGRQFSNSRSEMNVSTLELGDSALYLCASSSLTGVGEKLFFGSGTQLSVL.

This clone was found once. In the same sample, other DNA sequences code for this CDR3. The rearrangement links TRBV7-8 to TRBJ1-2, with D perhaps TRBD1 (6 bases). V shed 1 base and J shed 0 bases, with 12 bases lying between them. CDR3 size: 16 residues. Germline loops: CDR1 SGHVS, CDR2 FQNEAQ. CDR3 residues: CASSLVVKGANYGYTF. For the CDR3, the DNA is TGTGCCAGCAGCTTAGTGGTGAAGGGGGCTAACTATGGCTACACCTTC.

The chain carries TRBV28 and TRBJ1-2; D is perhaps TRBD1 (5 bases). CDR1 is MDHEN, CDR2 SYDVKM, per germline. CDR3 length equals 12 residues. Trimming pared 4 bases from V and 3 bases from J, leaving 6 bases between. CDR3 in amino acids: CASSSGYYGYTF. CDR3 DNA sequence: TGTGCCAGCAGTTCAGGGTACTATGGCTACACCTTC.

The chain uses TRBV4-2 and TRBJ2-3; perhaps TRBD2 as D (7 bases). The CDR3 extends over 17 amino acids. Germline assignment: CDR1 LGHNA and CDR2 YNFKEQ. V was pared by 5 bases and J by 4 bases, with 22 bases between. The CDR3 is CASSSIGGPLRSDTQYF. In DNA form, the CDR3 reads TGTGCCAGCAGCTCAATCGGGGGGCCTCTTAGATCAGATACGCAGTATTTT.

J is TRBJ1-3 and V is TRBV14, with D perhaps matching TRBD1 (6 bases). The CDR3 length is 17 residues. Germline values: CDR1 SGHDN, CDR2 FVKESK. Trimming shortened V by 1 base and J by 2 bases, and 15 bases separated the two germline ends. The CDR3 DNA follows: TGTGCCAGCAGCCAAGCATATCAGGGGCGCGCTGGAAACACCATATATTTT. This encodes CASSQAYQGRAGNTIYF.

The DNA of the CDR3 is TGTGCCAGCAGGCCCTTCTTCCTCAGCTCCTACGAGCAGTACTTC. This encodes CASRPFFLSSYEQYF. The chain carries TRBV6-5 and TRBJ2-7, with unresolved D. Trimming stripped 6 bases from V and 0 bases from J, with 15 bases between. The germline gives CDR1 MNHEY, CDR2 SVGAGI. The CDR3 totals 15 residues.

This chain connects TRBV23-1 to TRBJ1-5, with D possibly TRBD1 on 5 matching bases. TRBV23-1 is an ORF, with its function uncertain. This CDR3 region has 18 residues. V lost 3 bases and J lost 0, with 18 bases in between. The CDR3 protein is CASSHPREGWDSNQPQHF. In nucleotides, the CDR3 is TGCGCCAGCAGTCACCCGAGGGAGGGGTGGGATAGCAATCAGCCCCAGCATTTT.

The chain carries TRBV2 and TRBJ1-5; D is unclear. Germline V gene lookup returns CDR1 SNHLY and CDR2 FYNNEI. The CDR3 runs 15 residues. V gave up 6 bases and J gave up 0 bases, with 12 bases separating them. CDR3 sequence: CASRVGRNSNQPQHF. The CDR3 nucleotides read TGTGCCAGCAGGGTTGGGCGAAATAGCAATCAGCCCCAGCATTTT.

The V call is TRBV7-2, the J call TRBJ1-5; the D is unclear. The germline CDR1 and CDR2 sequences are SGHTA and FQGNSA. This CDR3 has 16 amino acids. The V end was cut by 1 base, the J end by 0 bases, with 10 bases between. The CDR3 here is CASSLGSPDSNQPQHF. The CDR3 coding sequence is TGTGCCAGCAGCTTAGGTAGCCCTGATAGCAATCAGCCCCAGCATTTT.

The count of this clone is one. The rearrangement joins TRBV7-2 to TRBJ2-7; possibly TRBD1 for D (5 bases). The CDR3 is made up of 15 amino acids. CDR1 and CDR2 (germline): SGHTA, FQGNSA. Trimming took off 4 bases at V and 0 bases at J, with 13 bases between the two ends. The chain's CDR3 is CASSSPVGVSYEQYF. CDR3 DNA sequence: TGTGCCAGCAGCTCCCCGGTAGGGGTCTCCTACGAGCAGTACTTC.

The V gene is TRBV11-2, the J gene TRBJ1-4; 7 bases are shared with TRBD1. Germline loops: CDR1 SGHAT, CDR2 FQNNGV. The V gene end was trimmed by 1 base and the J gene end by 6 bases; junction bases not matched to a gene: 8. This CDR3 has 16 residues. As DNA, the CDR3 is TGTGCCAGCAGCTTAGGTTTCAGGGGGTTGGATGAAAAACTGTTTTTT. This sequence encodes CASSLGFRGLDEKLFF.

The chain combines TRBV28 with TRBJ1-2; a weak D match, TRBD1 (5 bases). Germline V CDR1 and CDR2: MDHEN, SYDVKM. Trimming removed 6 bases at V and 8 bases at J, with 25 bases between. The CDR3 has 16 residues. CDR3 nucleotides: TGTGCCAGCAGCGCGCCTGTTACCCGGGACTTCTCCGGCTACACCTTC. It translates to CASSAPVTRDFSGYTF.

The rearrangement joins TRBV9 to TRBJ2-1, with 8 bases matching TRBD1. This CDR3 contains 13 residues. Germline CDR1 reads SGDLS; CDR2 reads YYNGEE. The V gene end was trimmed by 3 bases and the J gene end by 10 bases; junction bases not matched to a gene: 6. The CDR3 sequence is CASSASTGGEQFF. The CDR3, as DNA: TGTGCCAGCAGCGCCTCAACAGGGGGGGAGCAGTTCTTC.

CDR3 coding DNA: TGCGCCAGCAGCCAAGACAGGGGCCACGAGCAGTACTTC. Translated: CASSQDRGHEQYF. The chain couples TRBV4-1 to TRBJ2-7, with a tentative D call TRBD1 (6 bases). Germline V gene lookup returns CDR1 MGHRA and CDR2 YSYEKL. CDR3 length equals 13 residues. The V end lost 0 bases, the J end lost 5 bases, and 8 bases lay between the germline ends.

The genes are TRBV2 and TRBJ1-6; D may be TRBD1 (6 bases). Deletions cut 5 bases from V and 10 bases from J, with 18 bases between. This CDR3 contains 15 residues. Germline values: CDR1 SNHLY, CDR2 FYNNEI. The DNA of the CDR3 is TGTGCCAGCAGTTATCAACAGGGTACGGGCTCACCCCTCCACTTT. This translates into CASSYQQGTGSPLHF. Looking up the rest from reference TRBV2 and TRBJ1-6 gives the full variable domain: EPEVTQTPSHQVTQMGQEVILRCVPISNHLYFYWYRQILGQKVEFLVSFYNNEISEKSEIFDDQFSVERPDGSNFTLKIRSTKLEDSAMYFCASSYQQGTGSPLHFGNGTRLTVT.

Only a few counts were recorded for this clone. The rearrangement joins TRBV30 to TRBJ2-7, with D tentatively TRBD1 (6 bases). CDR3 size: 14 residues. V gave up 5 bases and J gave up 3 bases, with 17 bases separating them. Per germline, CDR1 GTSNPN and CDR2 SVGIG (reference sequence). This CDR3 is CAWGGSTGFYEQYF. For the CDR3, the DNA is TGTGCCTGGGGTGGGTCCACAGGGTTCTACGAGCAGTACTTC.

The genes are TRBV19 and TRBJ2-7; 7 bases are shared with TRBD1. Germline-derived CDR1 and CDR2 are LNHDA and SQIVND (reference sequence). This CDR3 has 13 amino acids. V trimming: 6 bases; J trimming: 4 bases; junction bases outside the gene matches: 6. The chain's CDR3 is CASRGQRGYEQYF. The CDR3 DNA sequence: TGTGCCAGTAGGGGACAGAGGGGGTACGAGCAGTACTTC.

The gene calls are TRBV12-5 and TRBJ1-5, with 8 bases matching TRBD1. CDR3 length: 15 amino acids. The V and J ends lost 6 bases and 7 bases, in that order; junction bases with no gene match: 11. The germline gives CDR1 LGHNT, CDR2 FRNRAP. CDR3 loop: CASGRWTGIGQPQHF. CDR3 bases: TGTGCTAGTGGCCGATGGACAGGGATCGGACAGCCCCAGCATTTT. Combining the CDR3 with reference TRBV12-5 and TRBJ1-5 gives the whole variable domain DARVTQTPRHKVTEMGQEVTMRCQPILGHNTVFWYRQTMMQGLELLAYFRNRAPLDDSGMPKDRFSAEMPDATLATLKIQPSEPRDSAVYFCASGRWTGIGQPQHFGDGTRLSIL.

This chain connects TRBV6-1 to TRBJ1-5, with unresolved D. This CDR3 has 15 amino acids. Trimming pared 7 bases from V and 4 bases from J, leaving 17 bases between. CDR1 is MNHNS and CDR2 is SASEGT in the germline V gene. The CDR3 is CASTHSAAANQPQHF. Here the CDR3 DNA reads TGTGCCAGCACCCACTCCGCGGCGGCGAATCAGCCCCAGCATTTT.

This chain uses TRBV27 with TRBJ2-3; TRBD2 aligns across 11 bases. The CDR3 extends over 15 amino acids. Trimming removed 6 bases from V and 1 base from J; junction bases left unmatched: 3. Germline V gene sequence: CDR1 MNHEY, CDR2 SMNVEV (reference sequence). The CDR3 coding sequence is TGTGCCAGCAGAACTAGCGGGGGCCGCACAGATACGCAGTATTTT. Translating gives CASRTSGGRTDTQYF.